Sequencing of this T cell receptor (beta chain) was carried out in a study of T cells in Graves' hyperthyroidism and ophthalmopathy. TCR beta CDR3 regions were amplified from RNA. In the first-round RT-PCR of the TCR CDR3, the HTBI primer set was used. TCRdb reprocessed the multiplex PCR reads via MiXCR and lists one record per CDR3 protein. The repertoire holds around 250,000 distinct CDR3 sequences, with roughly 15% as singletons. The sequencing sample was made of blood. This receptor was obtained from a woman in her 40s with Graves' hyperthyroidism that later progressed to Graves' ophthalmopathy.

The CDR3 spells CASSPRGLLNTEAFF. The CDR3 bases are TGTGCCAGCAGCCCGCGCGGGCTTTTGAACACTGAAGCTTTCTTT. The rearrangement joins TRBV9 to TRBJ1-1; no definite D call. Per germline, CDR1 SGDLS and CDR2 YYNGEE. Trimming stripped 4 bases from V and 0 bases from J, with 13 bases between. The CDR3 covers 15 residues.